Listed here is a single T cell receptor beta chain. Going by frequency, this clone is medium-sized (0.01 to 0.1%); no count is logged. There is no known antigen for this receptor. Using the immunoSEQ assay, multiplex PCR amplified TCR beta CDR3 regions from an average of approximately 1.1 ug of genomic DNA per sample. To correct primer bias, the assay used a complete synthetic TCR repertoire to set an amplification baseline. The amplicons were sequenced on the Illumina platform. As for how the authors treated the data: Sequences were error-corrected by clustering with frequency ratios and a modified nearest-neighbor algorithm, then analyzed in the immunoSEQ Analyzer with IMGT gene definitions. TCR richness and evenness were averaged over 20 rarefaction repeats at each rarefaction depth, excluding samples with fewer sequences than the depth. Wilcoxon rank sum tests with FDR correction were used to compare V, D and J gene relative abundances between the groups. Blinded duplicates gave an intraclass correlation of around 96% for TCR richness and an average of around 76% across over 55 gene segments. This is the immuneACCESS table as TCRdb keeps it, with only in-frame sequences that have V and J called. A part of the clones is gone; compared with another copy, unresolved V genes explain less than half, and the rest is unexplained. V, J and clone size were drawn from that table, and D and trimming were deduced from the DNA. The table held for this sample gives 13,000 to 15,000 clones. Together, the top ten hold less than 25% of the sample.

This entry comes from a study of T cells in women clearing cervical HPV infection listed by TCRdb under 2018. Looking at the study overall: Cases were about 25 women with histologically confirmed HPV16-related CIN3 or worse, including a couple of invasive cancers. The controls were around 26 women whose single incident HPV16 infection cleared within 12 months with no development of precancer or cancer. Case blood was taken at the visit when the lesion was first identified, whereas control blood was taken when infection was no longer detected. For cases, the median interval between lesion detection and blood sampling was over 130 days, with an interquartile range of roughly 80 to 200 days. Because only a few women had HLA typing data, the possibility that HLA type acted as a confounder could not be ruled out. Nested within Costa Rica's Guanacaste HPV Natural History Study, an exploratory proof-of-principle case-control study compared TCR repertoires across cervical HPV16 outcomes. Cases and controls were matched on year of sample collection and on age within five years. Median age was approximately 30 years in cases versus around 37 in controls, and baseline characteristics did not differ significantly. The parent cohort enrolled 9,000 to 13,000 women aged 18 or older in Guanacaste, Costa Rica, in about 1993 to 1994 and followed the women for about 7 years. Five blinded duplicates per group were added as quality controls, so that 60 or so samples were obtained: about 50 participants and around 10 replicates.

Every participant had a single incident cervical HPV16 infection, and women with prevalent HPV16 infections were excluded. Cervical HPV DNA was detected with MY09/MY11 PCR, and genotyping was done by dot-blot hybridization. Roughly 15 mL of heparinized blood was centrifuged, after which the buffy coat was aliquoted, frozen at -30 degrees C, and then stored at -80 degrees C. QIAGEN kits were used to extract genomic DNA from the buffy coat specimens. The paper's findings and limits, for the study overall: CIN3+ cases had significantly higher TCR repertoire richness than controls across sequencing depths, but evenness did not differ between the groups. Random forest classifiers that combined richness and V gene abundances separated cases from controls with an estimated AUC of 0.83. The cross-sectional design could not show whether associations preceded infection or resulted from it; effector/memory subsets and HPV-specific T cells were not isolated. Because T-cell numbers per sample were unknown, differences in richness could reflect varying T-cell content rather than repertoire biology.

The receptor comes from a woman aged 18 to 75 with a cervical HPV16 infection that either progressed to CIN3+ or cleared (not recorded which). Sequenced: blood buffy coat.

This receptor has the CDR3 CASREPTGCHTEAFF. The CDR3 DNA, read in part, is TGCGCCAGCAGGGAGCCGACAGGGTGCCACACTGAA. Here the chain combines TRBV10-1 and TRBJ1-1, and 7 bases in between align with TRBD1. The read is 3 residues too short to cover the CDR3 end, so that end is filled in from the germline J gene. As encoded in the germline V gene (reference sequence), CDR1 is WNHNN while CDR2 is SYGVQD. Clipping removes 6 bases from V and 3 bases from J, with 10 as the unmatched junction base count. The CDR3 holds 15 amino acids from the cysteine to the phenylalanine. The 36 bases shown cover part of the CDR3, and their frame starts at base 1.